What follows describes a single TCR beta chain. Unmatched junction bases numbered 8, after V lost 2 bases and J lost 9 bases. From germline, CDR1 is SGHNT and CDR2 YYREEE (reference sequence). The CDR3 extends over 14 amino acids. The sample originates from a study of blood T cell repertoires in COVID-19. As for the study in general: The samples span acute and convalescent COVID-19 from the United States, Italy and Spain. Sample material is recorded as cDNA or gDNA derived from T cells, B-cell-depleted T cells, or PBMCs.

Authors' methods: Cell counts per sample came from amplifying reference gene primers. Using immunoSEQ multiplex PCR, the repertoire was profiled, and TCRdb retains in-frame clones only, with some absent. V, J and clone size are taken as reported in that table, and D and trimming were inferred from the DNA itself. This table holds about 520,000 clones, over 75% found once. The clonotype originates from a human donor in a cohort sampled during active COVID-19. Material for sequencing was peripheral blood. This chain links TRBV5-4 with TRBJ2-1; 7 bases are shared with TRBD2. In DNA form, the CDR3 reads TGTGCCAGCAGCTTTGCGGGAGTCCATAGTGAGCAGTTCTTC. Translated: CASSFAGVHSEQFF.